This is a list of T cell receptor beta chains from one sample in a study of control samples from healthy donors and cancer patients. Sequencing was performed with immunoSEQ multiplex PCR; in TCRdb, only in-frame clones are kept and a portion is missing. Of some 56,000 clones in the sample, 85% to 95% were seen once. The sequenced sample was blood. The source of these receptors is a man in his thirties or forties in good health. Both conserved end residues are part of each CDR3. The D gene is left open where the match is weak. Expanded clones are given a class, and other clones once, few, many or no size at all.

J gene	clone size	V gene	D gene	CDR3 DNA	CDR3 protein
TRBJ2-1	.	TRBV4-1	.	TGCGCCAGCAGCCAAGATCAGGCCGCATACAATGAGCAGTTCTTC	CASSQDQAAYNEQFF
TRBJ1-1	.	TRBV7-3	.	TGTGCCAGCAGGGCGGGTCCGGAAGCTTTCTTT	CASRAGPEAFF
TRBJ2-3	once	TRBV27	.	TGCGCCCCACGGGTGGGTGGAGATACGCAGTATTTT	CAPRVGGDTQYF
TRBJ2-1	.	TRBV9	TRBD1	TGTGCCAGCAGCGTAGAGGGACAGGCATACAATGAGCAGTTCTTC	CASSVEGQAYNEQFF
TRBJ2-3	.	TRBV6-1	TRBD2	TGTGCCAGCAGAGAAGCGGGAGGGCCAGATACGCAGTATTTT	CASREAGGPDTQYF
TRBJ2-2	.	TRBV5-6	.	TGTGCCAGCAGCTTGAGGCTAGGGGTTAGCACCGGGGAGCTGTTTTTT	CASSLRLGVSTGELFF
TRBJ2-1	.	TRBV10-2	TRBD2	TGCGCCAGCAGTGAGGGGACTAATTACAATGAGCAGTTCTTC	CASSEGTNYNEQFF
TRBJ2-4	.	TRBV3-1/TRBV3-2	TRBD2	TGTGCCAGCAGCCAAGGGCTAGCGGGAGGACTAGCCAAAAACATTCAGTACTTC	CASSQGLAGGLAKNIQYF
TRBJ1-2	.	TRBV28	TRBD1	TGTGCCAGCAGTTACCGGGACAGGGGAACTAACTATGGCTACACCTTC	CASSYRDRGTNYGYTF
TRBJ1-3	.	TRBV12-3/TRBV12-4	TRBD1	TGTGCCAGCAGTCCGACAGGGGGAAACACCATATATTTT	CASSPTGGNTIYF
TRBJ2-3	.	TRBV5-1	.	TGCGCCAGCAGCTTGGACGGGTCGGTTCGCACAGATACGCAGTATTTT	CASSLDGSVRTDTQYF
TRBJ1-1	.	TRBV5-6	.	TGTGCCAGCAGCTTGTTTCGGCAGGGTACGGTACCTGAAGCTTTCTTT	CASSLFRQGTVPEAFF
TRBJ2-5	.	TRBV4-1	.	TGCGCCAGCAGCCAAGATCGCGGCAGCCGGGAGACCCAGTACTTC	CASSQDRGSRETQYF
TRBJ1-1	few	TRBV7-3	.	TGTGCCAGCAGCCCCGGGGGGAGCACTGAAGCTTTCTTT	CASSPGGSTEAFF
TRBJ2-1	.	TRBV24-1	.	TGTGCCACCAGTGTCCTCAATGAGCAGTTCTTC	CATSVLNEQFF
TRBJ1-6	once	TRBV6-5	TRBD1	TGTGCCAGCAGTTACGGGGTCAGGGGGTATAATTCACCCCTCCACTTT	CASSYGVRGYNSPLHF
TRBJ1-1	.	TRBV30	.	TGTGCCTGGAGTGCACAGGGCAGCGCTTTCTTT	CAWSAQGSAFF